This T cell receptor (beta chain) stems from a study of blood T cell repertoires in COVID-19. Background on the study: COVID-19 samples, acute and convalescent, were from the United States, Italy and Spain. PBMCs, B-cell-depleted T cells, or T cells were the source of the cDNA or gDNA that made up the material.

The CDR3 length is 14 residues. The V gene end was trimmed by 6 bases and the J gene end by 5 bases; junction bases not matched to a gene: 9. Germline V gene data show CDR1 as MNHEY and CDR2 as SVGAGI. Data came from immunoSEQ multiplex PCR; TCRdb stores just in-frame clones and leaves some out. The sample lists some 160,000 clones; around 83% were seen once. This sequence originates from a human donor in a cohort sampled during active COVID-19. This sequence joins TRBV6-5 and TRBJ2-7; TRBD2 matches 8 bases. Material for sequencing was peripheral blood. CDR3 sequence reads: CASSRLSGMDEQYF. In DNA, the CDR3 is TGTGCCAGCAGCCGTCTTAGCGGGATGGACGAGCAGTACTTC.